The 9 T cell receptor beta chains below all came from one sample that was sequenced in a study of blood T cell repertoires in COVID-19 (dated by TCRdb to about 2020). Library preparation used the immunoSEQ multiplex PCR assay. What TCRdb holds here is the immuneACCESS table cut down to in-frame rearrangements. Part of the clones is not present; checked against another copy, under half of the missing clones reflect an unresolved V gene, and the others are unexplained. Recorded for this sample are 200,000 to 250,000 clones; around nine tenths of them occurred a single time. The biggest ten clones account for about 1.5% of the sample. The specimen was peripheral blood. The receptors stem from a man aged 18 to 29 with active or convalescent COVID-19.

The chain links TRBV6-5 to TRBJ1-2, with 9 bases identical to TRBD1. With 11 bases clipped from V and 7 bases from J, the junction kept 5 bases outside the gene matches. There are 11 residues in the CDR3. Germline V gene data show CDR1 as MNHEY and CDR2 as SVGAGI. The CDR3 spells CAGDRGSGYTF. DNA of the CDR3: TGTGCCGGCGACAGGGGGTCTGGCTACACCTTC.

This sequence joins TRBV3-1 (or the pseudogene TRBV3-2) and TRBJ2-2; a possible D gene is TRBD2 (7 bases). V was shortened by 5 bases and J by 5 bases, with 18 bases between the two germline ends. CDR3 size: 16 residues. Germline V gives CDR1 LGHDT, CDR2 YNNKEL (reference sequence). CDR3: CASSIEGGLWTGELFF. The CDR3 nucleotides read TGTGCCAGCAGCATAGAGGGGGGGCTCTGGACCGGGGAGCTGTTTTTT.

The V gene is TRBV7-9, the J gene TRBJ2-7, with 11 bases lining up with TRBD2. Trimming took 10 bases from V and 4 from J; bases not matched to a gene: 9. The CDR3 has 14 amino acids. CDR1 and CDR2 (germline): SEHNR, FQNEAQ (reference sequence). CDR3 region: CAIPLAGVGYEQYF. CDR3 DNA sequence: TGTGCCATCCCACTAGCGGGAGTTGGGTACGAGCAGTACTTC.

This chain connects TRBV12-5 to TRBJ1-1; D is perhaps TRBD1 (5 bases). There are 12 residues in the CDR3. The germline V and J ends were trimmed by 8 bases and 6 bases, with 13 bases remaining between them. The germline gives CDR1 LGHNT, CDR2 FRNRAP. The CDR3 sequence is CASRNRSAEAFF. DNA for the CDR3: TGTGCTAGTAGGAACAGGTCCGCTGAAGCTTTCTTT.

The rearrangement uses TRBV5-1 and TRBJ1-3; 9 bases agree with TRBD1. V was clipped by 3 bases and J by 3 bases; unmatched bases: 13. Germline V gene sequence: CDR1 SGHRS, CDR2 YFSETQ. The CDR3 runs to 18 residues. The CDR3 loop reads CASSSSDFTGGFGNTIYF. DNA for the CDR3: TGCGCCAGCAGCTCCTCTGACTTCACAGGGGGCTTTGGAAACACCATATATTTT.

This chain links TRBV7-9 with TRBJ1-1; the match to TRBD1 covers 9 bases. V gave up 4 bases and J gave up 1 base; unmatched junction bases: 7. Germline V gene sequence: CDR1 SEHNR, CDR2 FQNEAQ (reference sequence). The length of the CDR3 is 16 residues. The CDR3 loop reads CASSSGQGPKNTEAFF. CDR3 nucleotides: TGTGCCAGCAGCTCGGGACAGGGCCCTAAGAACACTGAAGCTTTCTTT. The full variable domain, with the rest looked up from reference TRBV7-9 and TRBJ1-1, is DTGVSQNPRHKITKRGQNVTFRCDPISEHNRLYWYRQTLGQGPEFLTYFQNEAQLEKSRLLSDRFSAERPKGSFSTLEIQRTEQGDSAMYLCASSSGQGPKNTEAFFGQGTRLTVV.

This rearrangement joins TRBV30 to TRBJ2-2, with 11 bases lining up with TRBD2. Germline-derived CDR1 and CDR2 are GTSNPN and SVGIG (reference sequence). J was trimmed by 5 bases and V by 2 bases; bases with no gene match: 13. This CDR3 contains 18 residues. The CDR3 DNA is TGTGCCTGGAGTCTCCTGCGACTAGCGGGGACTATTACCGGGGAGCTGTTTTTT. It translates to CAWSLLRLAGTITGELFF. Complete variable domain (other parts from reference TRBV30 and TRBJ2-2): SQTIHQWPATLVQPVGSPLSLECTVEGTSNPNLYWYRQAAGRGLQLLFYSVGIGQISSEVPQNLSASRPQDRQFILSSKKLLLSDSGFYLCAWSLLRLAGTITGELFFGEGSRLTVL.

The V gene is TRBV6-5, the J gene TRBJ1-2, with D perhaps TRBD1 (5 bases). The V gene's germline CDR1 is MNHEY and CDR2 SVGAGI. V was cut by 2 bases and J by 7 bases, with 11 bases left in between. The CDR3 consists of 13 residues. The CDR3 protein is CASSYPGRGGYTF. The CDR3 nucleotides read TGTGCCAGCAGTTACCCCGGGAGGGGTGGCTACACCTTC.

This clone was seen only a few times. The chain uses TRBV30 and TRBJ1-2; D call uncertain. The germline V gene encodes CDR1 GTSNPN and CDR2 SVGIG (reference sequence). V lost 2 bases to trimming and J lost 4 bases, with 8 bases between them. This CDR3 region has 12 residues. In DNA form, the CDR3 reads TGTGCCTGGAGTCCCCCCAGCTATGGCTACACCTTC. Protein product: CAWSPPSYGYTF.